Below, 14 T cell receptor beta chains from the same sample are listed, as sequenced in a study of molecular identifiers for immune sequencing clone quantification. TCRdb reanalysed the PCR reads using MiXCR and keeps one entry per CDR3 protein. The table includes fewer than 9,000 distinct CDR3 sequences, around a third detected once. Sequenced sample: naive CD8+ T cells from blood, with Jurkat cell RNA spiked in. The sample's subset: FACS-sorted CD8+CD4-CCR7+CD45RA+ naive T cells. These receptors were collected from a human donor in good health. Some libraries in this study had Jurkat cell RNA spiked in.

This chain connects TRBV7-6 to TRBJ1-4; unclear D gene. Germline lookup yields CDR1 SGHVS and CDR2 FNYEAQ. The V gene lost 2 bases and the J gene lost 7 bases, with 23 bases spanning the gap. The CDR3 extends over 18 amino acids. The CDR3 region has the DNA TGTGCCAGCAGCTTAAAAGTTATCGTAGGATACGGTTTTGAAAAACTGTTTTTT. This codes for CASSLKVIVGYGFEKLFF.

This clonotype ranks as large (0.1 to 1%). The genes are TRBV27 and TRBJ2-6; possible D gene TRBD1, 5 bases. Germline CDR1 MNHEY, CDR2 SMNVEV (reference sequence). This CDR3 region has 14 residues. The V gene lost 8 bases and the J gene lost 0 bases, with 8 bases spanning the gap. This CDR3 reads CASGHSSGANVLTF. CDR3 in DNA: TGTGCCAGCGGACATAGCTCTGGGGCCAACGTCCTGACTTTC.

This chain joins TRBV13 and TRBJ2-3; 7 bases agree with TRBD2. CDR1 is PRHDT and CDR2 is FYEKMQ in the germline V gene (reference sequence). Trimming took 6 bases from V and 2 from J; bases not matched to a gene: 11. This CDR3 is built from 16 residues. The CDR3 DNA reads as TGTGCCAGCAGAGGAAGCGGGACGAGTAACACAGATACGCAGTATTTT. Amino acids: CASRGSGTSNTDTQYF.

This chain connects TRBV6-6 to TRBJ1-5, with D unresolved. The germline V gene has CDR1 MNHNY and CDR2 SVGAGI (reference sequence). V shed 4 bases and J shed 2 bases, with 12 bases lying between them. The CDR3 has 15 amino acids. CDR3 nucleotides: TGTGCCAGCAGTTCCCAGTTAAGCGGCAATCAGCCCCAGCATTTT. The encoded protein is CASSSQLSGNQPQHF.

A few counts support this clonotype. The chain recombines TRBV4-1 with TRBJ2-2; the D call may be TRBD1 or TRBD2 (5 bases each). V was trimmed by 0 bases and J by 6 bases, leaving 11 bases between them. Germline V gene data show CDR1 as MGHRA and CDR2 as YSYEKL. The CDR3 totals 15 residues. Here the CDR3 DNA reads TGCGCCAGCAGCCAAGATGGGGGATTGGCCGGGGAGCTGTTTTTT. It specifies CASSQDGGLAGELFF.

Points on this clonotype: A read error may produce the germline difference seen at one junction end. CDR3 protein: CASSQFMQGGVLFF. CDR3 bases: TGTGCCAGCAGCCAATTCATGCAGGGCGGGGTGCTGTTTTTT. V and J are TRBV14 and TRBJ2-2; possible D gene TRBD2, 6 bases. Germline V gives CDR1 SGHDN, CDR2 FVKESK. This CDR3 is 14 amino acids long.

This clonotype was counted a few times. The chain couples TRBV6-1 to TRBJ2-5; possibly TRBD1 or TRBD2 for D (5 bases each). The germline gives CDR1 MNHNS, CDR2 SASEGT. V dropped 8 bases and J dropped 4 bases, with 17 bases sitting between them. This CDR3 contains 14 residues. The CDR3 DNA sequence: TGTGCCAGCCCGGGGTGGGGGACGGGAGAGACCCAGTACTTC. As protein: CASPGWGTGETQYF.

There are a few counts of this clonotype. The genes are TRBV27 and TRBJ1-5; D is uncertain. The CDR3 consists of 13 residues. Trimming pared 3 bases from V and 8 bases from J, leaving 11 bases between. Germline V CDR1 and CDR2: MNHEY, SMNVEV (reference sequence). The CDR3, as DNA: TGTGCCAGCAGTTTCGGAGGCCATAAGCCCCAGCATTTT. As protein: CASSFGGHKPQHF.

A few counts support this clonotype. The rearrangement uses TRBV27 and TRBJ2-3; D perhaps matches TRBD1 (6 bases). CDR1 MNHEY and CDR2 SMNVEV come from the germline V gene (reference sequence). The CDR3 sequence is 15 residues long. Trimming removed 7 bases at V and 2 bases at J, with 16 bases between. The DNA of the CDR3 is TGTGCCAGCACCCTTTACCCAGGGGCCACAGATACGCAGTATTTT. This encodes CASTLYPGATDTQYF.

The V gene is TRBV12-5, the J gene TRBJ2-3; D is unresolved. Germline V lookup: CDR1 LGHNT, CDR2 FRNRAP. The CDR3 runs to 12 residues. V was cut by 7 bases and J by 0 bases, with 5 bases left in between. The CDR3 is CASADSTDTQYF. The CDR3 bases are TGTGCTAGTGCGGACAGCACAGATACGCAGTATTTT.

V is TRBV2 and J is TRBJ2-7; D unclear. V shed 6 bases and J shed 6 bases, with 12 bases lying between them. CDR1 is SNHLY, CDR2 FYNNEI, per germline. This CDR3 has 12 residues. The CDR3 coding sequence is TGTGCCAGCAGACTCTTTTGGAGCGAGCAGTACTTC. Translated: CASRLFWSEQYF.

By sample share, this clonotype is medium-sized (0.01 to 0.1%). The chain carries TRBV6-2 or TRBV6-3 and TRBJ1-5, with 7 bases aligning to TRBD1. Trimming at V came to 6 bases and at J to 2 bases, leaving 7 bases not matched to a gene. The germline gives CDR1 MNHEY, CDR2 SVGEGT. This CDR3 contains 15 residues. The CDR3 loop is CASSWDRTGNQPQHF. The CDR3 nucleotides read TGTGCCAGCAGCTGGGACAGAACGGGCAATCAGCCCCAGCATTTT.

This chain uses TRBV28 with TRBJ2-2, with TRBD2 as a possible D gene (6 bases). Germline V gene data show CDR1 as MDHEN and CDR2 as SYDVKM. V lost 1 base to trimming and J lost 6 bases, with 9 bases between them. CDR3 length equals 14 residues. In nucleotides, the CDR3 is TGTGCCAGCAGTTTATCGGGGGATTCCGGGGAGCTGTTTTTT. Its translation is CASSLSGDSGELFF. Filled out from reference TRBV28 and TRBJ2-2, the complete variable domain reads DVKVTQSSRYLVKRTGEKVFLECVQDMDHENMFWYRQDPGLGLRLIYFSYDVKMKEKGDIPEGYSVSREKKERFSLILESASTNQTSMYLCASSLSGDSGELFFGEGSRLTVL.

The genes are TRBV9 and TRBJ2-7; D is perhaps TRBD1 (6 bases). V lost 2 bases, J lost 7 bases, and 16 bases lay in between. The CDR3 sequence is 14 residues long. Germline V lookup: CDR1 SGDLS, CDR2 YYNGEE. CDR3: CASSVGAGVGEQYF. The CDR3 DNA follows: TGTGCCAGCAGCGTTGGGGCAGGGGTAGGGGAGCAGTACTTC.